This T cell receptor beta chain is drawn from a study of CD8 T cells in Susac syndrome. This clonotype was observed once. CDR3 length equals 13 residues. Trimming cost V 4 bases and J 2 bases, with 8 bases left between them. Germline V lookup: CDR1 SQVTM, CDR2 ANQGSEA. The authors reverse transcribed 0.5 to 1 ug RNA with random hexamers. An immunoSEQ multiplex PCR generated amplified TCR beta CDR3 products spanning 54 Vbeta and 13 Jbeta. TCRdb reprocessed the immunoSEQ multiplex PCR reads via MiXCR and lists one record per CDR3 protein. In the table there are tens of thousands of distinct CDR3 sequences, roughly 93% of which are singletons. TCR beta was sequenced from blood CD8+ and CD4+ T cells.

The sequence was collected from a human donor with multiple sclerosis. The source material was CD8+ T cells from PBMCs. The chain uses TRBV29-1 and TRBJ2-2; D not resolved. CDR3 loop: CSVVRVNTGELFF. The CDR3 coding sequence is TGCAGCGTTGTAAGGGTTAACACCGGGGAGCTGTTTTTT.